The rows below give T cell receptor beta chains drawn from one sample of a study of blood T cell repertoires in COVID-19. Only in-frame clones appear in the TCRdb table, and some are missing; sequencing was by immunoSEQ multiplex PCR. The sample shows about 38,000 clones, approximately 90% of them seen only once. The sequencing input was peripheral blood. These receptors all stem from a man aged 65 to 79 with active COVID-19. Each CDR3 is given with its conserved first and last residue. The D gene is left open where the match is weak. Clone size is stated in some rows and not others, as once, few, many or a class when expanded.

d_call j_call cdr3_length clone_size v_call cdr3_aa cdr3_nt
TRBD1 TRBJ2-1 13 NA TRBV29-1 CSVEGQAYNEQFF TGCAGCGTTGAGGGACAGGCATACAATGAGCAGTTCTTC
NA TRBJ2-5 14 once TRBV6-5 CASSYLGGAETQYF TGTGCCAGCAGTTACCTCGGAGGGGCGGAGACCCAGTACTTC
NA TRBJ2-2 15 few TRBV7-9 CASSLGTGPTGELFF TGTGCCAGCAGCTTAGGAACAGGGCCAACCGGGGAGCTGTTTTTT
NA TRBJ2-3 15 once TRBV5-1 CASSARTGSTDTQYF TGCGCCAGCAGCGCGCGGACGGGGAGCACAGATACGCAGTATTTT
NA TRBJ1-2 15 NA TRBV2 CASSKDSQASLGYTF TGTGCCAGCAGTAAGGACAGTCAGGCGTCTCTTGGCTACACCTTC
TRBD1 TRBJ2-1 19 NA TRBV15 CATSREPLDRAVGDNEQFF TGTGCCACCAGCAGAGAACCCTTGGACAGGGCAGTTGGTGACAATGAGCAGTTCTTC
NA TRBJ1-1 11 NA TRBV20-1 CSARVLAEAFF TGCAGTGCTAGAGTACTGGCTGAAGCTTTCTTT
TRBD1 TRBJ2-7 16 NA TRBV4-2 CASSPSVGRGNNEQYF TGTGCCAGCAGCCCCTCGGTCGGCAGGGGGAACAACGAGCAGTACTTC
NA TRBJ1-2 13 NA TRBV7-2 CASSFQGISGYTF TGTGCCAGCAGCTTCCAGGGGATTAGTGGCTACACCTTC
NA TRBJ2-5 14 NA TRBV7-2 CASSLAGLQETQYF TGTGCCAGCAGCTTGGCAGGACTCCAAGAGACCCAGTACTTC
TRBD2 TRBJ2-3 14 NA TRBV27 CASSRSGVTDTQYF TGTGCCAGCAGTCGTAGCGGGGTCACAGATACGCAGTATTTT
NA TRBJ1-4 15 NA TRBV28 CASSPYQATNEKLFF TGTGCCAGCAGTCCCTATCAAGCAACTAATGAAAAACTGTTTTTT
NA TRBJ2-7 16 NA TRBV11-2 CASSLGGSRWGYEQYF TGTGCCAGCAGCTTAGGAGGGTCTCGATGGGGCTACGAGCAGTACTTC
NA TRBJ1-2 15 NA TRBV18 CASSPGIRQSDGYTF TGTGCCAGCTCACCAGGGATTCGACAGTCCGATGGCTACACCTTC
NA TRBJ2-7 15 NA TRBV5-4 CASSTRQSSSYEQYF TGTGCCAGCAGCACCCGACAGTCGAGCTCCTACGAGCAGTACTTC
TRBD1 TRBJ1-1 15 NA TRBV11-3 CASNALDRGPTEAFF TGTGCCAGCAACGCCCTCGACAGGGGGCCCACTGAAGCTTTCTTT
NA TRBJ1-5 13 few TRBV18 CASSPTLSQPQHF TGTGCCAGCTCACCCACGCTAAGTCAGCCCCAGCATTTT
NA TRBJ2-4 13 NA TRBV28 CATDGSAKNIQYF TGTGCCACCGACGGGTCAGCCAAAAACATTCAGTACTTC
NA TRBJ2-5 12 NA TRBV7-2 CASSSRRKTQYF TGTGCCAGCAGCAGCAGGAGGAAGACCCAGTACTTC
NA TRBJ1-1 14 NA TRBV28 CASGEGGLTTEAFF TGTGCCAGCGGCGAGGGGGGACTAACTACTGAAGCTTTCTTT
NA TRBJ2-3 15 NA TRBV5-1 CASSRGTVEVNTQYF TGCGCCAGCAGCCGGGGGACAGTCGAAGTAAATACGCAGTATTTT
TRBD2 TRBJ2-7 14 NA TRBV7-9 CASSLGRERYEQYF TGTGCCAGCAGCTTAGGGCGGGAGAGGTACGAGCAGTACTTC
TRBD1 TRBJ1-2 15 NA TRBV28 CASSLTQGRVNGYTF TGTGCCAGCAGTTTGACACAGGGGAGAGTCAATGGCTACACCTTC
NA TRBJ1-2 13 NA TRBV28 CASSLTWDYGYTF TGTGCCAGCAGTTTGACATGGGACTATGGCTACACCTTC
TRBD1 TRBJ1-2 13 NA TRBV6-5 CASRMNRGYGYTF TGTGCCAGCAGGATGAACAGGGGTTATGGCTACACCTTC
TRBD2 TRBJ2-7 17 NA TRBV5-1 CASSLGTSGSGYHEQYF TGCGCCAGCAGCTTGGGGACTAGCGGGAGTGGGTACCACGAGCAGTACTTC
NA TRBJ2-2 15 few TRBV4-2 CASSQGTVNTGELFF TGTGCCAGCAGCCAAGGGACTGTTAACACCGGGGAGCTGTTTTTT
NA TRBJ1-6 13 NA TRBV12-3/TRBV12-4 CASSGQSVSPLHF TGTGCCAGCAGTGGACAGTCCGTGTCACCCCTCCACTTT
NA TRBJ1-1 11 NA TRBV20-1 CRVGGDTEAFF TGCAGGGTGGGAGGGGACACTGAAGCTTTCTTT
NA TRBJ1-6 17 NA TRBV7-9 CASSLVGGRSYNSPLHF TGTGCCAGCAGCCTAGTGGGGGGACGCTCCTATAATTCACCCCTCCACTTT
NA TRBJ2-7 14 NA TRBV27 CASSSVPGLGEQYF TGTGCCAGCAGTTCGGTCCCTGGGCTGGGCGAGCAGTACTTC
NA TRBJ2-7 15 NA TRBV7-2 CASSAQQGAPYEQYF TGTGCCAGCAGCGCCCAGCAAGGGGCTCCCTACGAGCAGTACTTC
NA TRBJ1-2 15 NA TRBV25-1 CASSEAQPSGYGYTF TGTGCCAGCAGTGAAGCACAGCCTTCCGGCTATGGCTACACCTTC
NA TRBJ2-5 12 NA TRBV2 CACQSTGETQYF TGTGCCTGCCAATCGACGGGGGAGACCCAGTACTTC
NA TRBJ2-5 16 once TRBV19 CAASDTISFLRETQYF TGTGCCGCGTCAGACACCATATCCTTCTTAAGAGAAACCCAGTACTTC
NA TRBJ1-2 14 NA TRBV6-6 CASSSGGKVGGYTF TGTGCCAGCAGTTCTGGGGGGAAGGTTGGTGGCTACACCTTC
TRBD1 TRBJ2-1 14 NA TRBV18 CASSRQGSYNEQFF TGTGCCAGCTCACGACAGGGGTCCTACAATGAGCAGTTCTTC
NA TRBJ2-1 14 NA TRBV19 CASREVYVDNEQFF TGTGCCAGTCGCGAGGTTTACGTCGACAATGAGCAGTTCTTC
NA TRBJ2-7 14 NA TRBV27 CASSLSTGIYEQYF TGTGCCAGCAGCTTATCGACAGGAATTTACGAGCAGTACTTC
NA TRBJ2-7 17 NA TRBV7-2 CASTLSGPRSSSYEQYF TGTGCCAGCACCCTAAGCGGCCCACGGTCCAGCTCCTACGAGCAGTACTTC
TRBD1 TRBJ1-2 13 NA TRBV29-1 CSVRTGTSHGYTF TGCAGCGTTCGGACAGGTACTTCCCATGGCTACACCTTC
NA TRBJ2-7 14 NA TRBV3-1/TRBV3-2 CASSQDGSSYEQYF TGTGCCAGCAGCCAAGACGGGAGCTCCTACGAGCAGTACTTC
TRBD1 TRBJ2-7 16 NA TRBV7-2 CASSSDWTGGNHEQYF TGTGCCAGCAGCTCCGATTGGACAGGGGGCAACCACGAGCAGTACTTC
TRBD2 TRBJ2-3 15 NA TRBV7-3 CASSLAGGSTDTQYF TGTGCCAGCAGCTTAGCGGGGGGAAGCACAGATACGCAGTATTTT
NA TRBJ2-4 18 once TRBV5-8 CASSGRLGVNLAKNIQYF TGTGCCAGCAGCGGGCGACTAGGGGTCAACCTAGCCAAAAACATTCAGTACTTC
NA TRBJ1-2 14 NA TRBV5-4 CASSAYLRGDGYTF TGTGCCAGCAGCGCCTATCTTCGGGGAGATGGCTACACCTTC
TRBD2 TRBJ2-3 18 once TRBV4-1 CASSQDPSGGGNTDTQYF TGCGCCAGCAGCCAAGATCCCTCGGGCGGGGGGAACACAGATACGCAGTATTTT
NA TRBJ1-1 16 NA TRBV14 CASSQDWGQTNTEAFF TGTGCCAGCAGCCAAGACTGGGGGCAGACGAACACTGAAGCTTTCTTT
TRBD1 TRBJ2-5 16 NA TRBV18 CASSLRSGTVQETQYF TGTGCCAGCTCACTACGTTCCGGGACAGTGCAAGAGACCCAGTACTTC
TRBD2 TRBJ2-7 14 NA TRBV6-5 CATGRSGAGDEQYF TGTGCCACGGGACGGAGCGGGGCTGGGGACGAGCAGTACTTC
NA TRBJ2-7 14 NA TRBV11-2 CASSSLRAGHEQYF TGTGCCAGCAGCTCGCTGCGGGCCGGGCACGAGCAGTACTTC
NA TRBJ2-2 12 NA TRBV28 CASRGGTGELFF TGTGCCAGCAGAGGGGGCACCGGGGAGCTGTTTTTT
NA TRBJ1-5 12 NA TRBV29-1 CSVGGSNQPQHF TGCAGCGTTGGAGGGAGCAATCAGCCCCAGCATTTT